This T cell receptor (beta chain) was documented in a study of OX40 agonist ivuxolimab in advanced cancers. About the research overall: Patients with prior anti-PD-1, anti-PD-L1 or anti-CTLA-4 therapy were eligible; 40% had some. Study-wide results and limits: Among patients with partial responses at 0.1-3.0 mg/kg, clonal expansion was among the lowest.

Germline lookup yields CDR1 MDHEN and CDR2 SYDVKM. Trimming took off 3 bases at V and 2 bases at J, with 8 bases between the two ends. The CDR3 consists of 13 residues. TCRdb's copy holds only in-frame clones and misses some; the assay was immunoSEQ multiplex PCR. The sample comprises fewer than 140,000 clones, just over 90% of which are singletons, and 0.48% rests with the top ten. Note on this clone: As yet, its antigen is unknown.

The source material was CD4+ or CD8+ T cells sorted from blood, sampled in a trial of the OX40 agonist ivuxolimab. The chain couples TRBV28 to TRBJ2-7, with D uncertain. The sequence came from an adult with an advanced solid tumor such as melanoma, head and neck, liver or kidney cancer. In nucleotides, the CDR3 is TGTGCCAGCAGTTTTTCCCTGACCTACGAGCAGTACTTC. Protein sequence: CASSFSLTYEQYF.